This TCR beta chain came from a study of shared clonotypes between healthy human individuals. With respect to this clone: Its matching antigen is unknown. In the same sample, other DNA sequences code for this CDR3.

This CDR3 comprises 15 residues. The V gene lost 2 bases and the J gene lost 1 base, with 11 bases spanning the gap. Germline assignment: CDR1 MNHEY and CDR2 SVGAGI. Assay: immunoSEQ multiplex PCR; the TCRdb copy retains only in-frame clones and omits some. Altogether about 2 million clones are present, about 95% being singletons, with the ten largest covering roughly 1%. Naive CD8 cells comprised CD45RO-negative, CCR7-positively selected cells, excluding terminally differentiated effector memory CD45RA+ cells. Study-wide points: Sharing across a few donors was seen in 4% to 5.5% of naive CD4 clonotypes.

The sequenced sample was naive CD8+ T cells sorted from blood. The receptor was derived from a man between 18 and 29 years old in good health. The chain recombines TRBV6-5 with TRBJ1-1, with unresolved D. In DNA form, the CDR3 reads TGTGCCAGCAGTTACAGAGAGGGTCGGAACACTGAAGCTTTCTTT. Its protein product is CASSYREGRNTEAFF.